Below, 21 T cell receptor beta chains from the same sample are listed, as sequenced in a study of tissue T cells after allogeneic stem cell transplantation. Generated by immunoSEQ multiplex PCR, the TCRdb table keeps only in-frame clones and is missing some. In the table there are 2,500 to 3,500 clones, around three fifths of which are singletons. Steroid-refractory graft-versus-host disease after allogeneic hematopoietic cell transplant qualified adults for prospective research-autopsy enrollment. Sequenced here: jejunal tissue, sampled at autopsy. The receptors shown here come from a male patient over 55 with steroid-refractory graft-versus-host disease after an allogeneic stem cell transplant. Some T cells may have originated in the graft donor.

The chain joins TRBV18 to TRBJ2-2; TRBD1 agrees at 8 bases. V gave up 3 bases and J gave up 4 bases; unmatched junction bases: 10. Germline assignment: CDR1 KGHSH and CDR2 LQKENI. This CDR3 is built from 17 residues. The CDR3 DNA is TGTGCCAGCTCACCCCTTAAAGGACAGGGCGGCACCGGGGAGCTGTTTTTT. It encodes CASSPLKGQGGTGELFF.

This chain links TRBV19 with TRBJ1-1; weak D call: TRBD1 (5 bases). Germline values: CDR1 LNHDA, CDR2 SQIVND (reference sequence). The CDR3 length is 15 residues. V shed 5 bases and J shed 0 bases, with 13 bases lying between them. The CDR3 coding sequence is TGTGCCAGTAGTCAGGGCAGGATCATGAACACTGAAGCTTTCTTT. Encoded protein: CASSQGRIMNTEAFF.

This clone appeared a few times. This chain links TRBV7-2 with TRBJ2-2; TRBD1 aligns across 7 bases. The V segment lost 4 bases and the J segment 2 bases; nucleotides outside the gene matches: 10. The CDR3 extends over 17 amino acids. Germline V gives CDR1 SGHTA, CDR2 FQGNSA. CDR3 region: CASSSHRGTDNTGELFF. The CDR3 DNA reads TGTGCCAGCAGCTCGCATAGAGGGACAGATAACACCGGGGAGCTGTTTTTT. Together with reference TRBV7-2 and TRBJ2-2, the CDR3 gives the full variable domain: GAGVSQSPSNKVTEKGKDVELRCDPISGHTALYWYRQSLGQGLEFLIYFQGNSAPDKSGLPSDRFSAERTGGSVSTLTIQRTQQEDSAVYLCASSSHRGTDNTGELFFGEGSRLTVL.

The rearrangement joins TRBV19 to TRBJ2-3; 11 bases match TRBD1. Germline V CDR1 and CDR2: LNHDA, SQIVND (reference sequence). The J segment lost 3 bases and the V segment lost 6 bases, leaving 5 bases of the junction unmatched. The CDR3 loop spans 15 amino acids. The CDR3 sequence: CASSPGQGATDTQYF. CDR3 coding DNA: TGTGCCAGTAGCCCTGGACAGGGGGCAACAGATACGCAGTATTTT.

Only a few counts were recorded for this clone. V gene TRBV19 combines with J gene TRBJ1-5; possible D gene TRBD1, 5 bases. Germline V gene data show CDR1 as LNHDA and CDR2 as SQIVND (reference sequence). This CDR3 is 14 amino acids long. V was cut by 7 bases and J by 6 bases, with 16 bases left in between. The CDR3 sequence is CASKSGGMGQPQHF. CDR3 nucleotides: TGTGCCAGTAAGTCCGGGGGGATGGGTCAGCCCCAGCATTTT.

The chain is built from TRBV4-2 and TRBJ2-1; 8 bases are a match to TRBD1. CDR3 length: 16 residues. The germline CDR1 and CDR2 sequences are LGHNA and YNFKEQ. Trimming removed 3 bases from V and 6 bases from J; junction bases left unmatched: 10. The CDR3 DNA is TGTGCCAGCAGCCATCCAGGGGGCACTTGGCTCAATGAGCAGTTCTTC. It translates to CASSHPGGTWLNEQFF.

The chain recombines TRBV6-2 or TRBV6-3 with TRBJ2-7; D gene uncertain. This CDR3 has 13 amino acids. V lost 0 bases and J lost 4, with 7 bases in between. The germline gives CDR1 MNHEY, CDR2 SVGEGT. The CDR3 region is CASSYSYSYEQYF. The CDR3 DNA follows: TGTGCCAGCAGTTACTCCTACAGTTACGAGCAGTACTTC.

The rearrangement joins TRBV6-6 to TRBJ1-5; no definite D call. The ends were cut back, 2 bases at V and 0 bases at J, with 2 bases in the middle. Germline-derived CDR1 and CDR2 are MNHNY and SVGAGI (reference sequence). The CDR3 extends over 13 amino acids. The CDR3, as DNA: TGTGCCAGCAGTTACGGTAGCAATCAGCCCCAGCATTTT. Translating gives CASSYGSNQPQHF.

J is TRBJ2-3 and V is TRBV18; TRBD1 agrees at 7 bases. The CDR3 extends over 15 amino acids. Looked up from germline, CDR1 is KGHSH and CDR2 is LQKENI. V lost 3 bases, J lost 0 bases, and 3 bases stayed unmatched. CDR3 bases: TGTGCCAGCTCACCCAGACAGGGAAGCACAGATACGCAGTATTTT. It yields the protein CASSPRQGSTDTQYF.

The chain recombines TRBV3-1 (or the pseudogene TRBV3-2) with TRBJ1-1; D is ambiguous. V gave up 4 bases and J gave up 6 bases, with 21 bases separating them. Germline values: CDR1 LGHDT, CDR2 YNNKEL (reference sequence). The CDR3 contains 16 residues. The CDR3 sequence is CASSRFPGPRGPEAFF. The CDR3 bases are TGTGCCAGCAGCCGCTTTCCCGGACCGAGAGGGCCTGAAGCTTTCTTT.

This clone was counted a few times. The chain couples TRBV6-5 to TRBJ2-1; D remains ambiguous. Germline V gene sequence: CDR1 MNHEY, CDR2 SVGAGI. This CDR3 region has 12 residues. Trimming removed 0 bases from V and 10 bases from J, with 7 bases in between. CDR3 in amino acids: CASSYSNLEQFF. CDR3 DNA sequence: TGTGCCAGCAGTTACTCGAATTTGGAGCAGTTCTTC.

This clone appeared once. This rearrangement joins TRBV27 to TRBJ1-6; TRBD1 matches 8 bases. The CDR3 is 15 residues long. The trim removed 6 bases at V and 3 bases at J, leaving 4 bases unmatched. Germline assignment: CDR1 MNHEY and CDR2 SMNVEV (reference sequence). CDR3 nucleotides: TGTGCCAGCAGACCAGGGGGCTACTATAATTCACCCCTCCACTTT. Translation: CASRPGGYYNSPLHF.

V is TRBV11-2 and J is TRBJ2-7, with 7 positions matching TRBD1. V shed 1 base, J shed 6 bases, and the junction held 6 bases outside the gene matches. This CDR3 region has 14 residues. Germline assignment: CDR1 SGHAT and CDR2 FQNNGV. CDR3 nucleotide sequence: TGTGCCAGCAGCTTAGTACAGGGGATAGGCGAGCAGTACTTC. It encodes CASSLVQGIGEQYF.

As DNA, the CDR3 is TGTGCCAGCACCGCCGACAGGCAAGAGACCCAGTACTTC. Translating it yields CASTADRQETQYF. The chain recombines TRBV7-2 with TRBJ2-5; D perhaps matches TRBD1 (6 bases). Trimming took off 7 bases at V and 2 bases at J, with 11 bases between the two ends. The CDR3 consists of 13 residues. CDR1 SGHTA and CDR2 FQGNSA come from the germline V gene.

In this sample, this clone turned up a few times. This CDR3 reads CASSYVGFNSPLHF. DNA of the CDR3: TGTGCCAGCAGTTACGTGGGTTTTAATTCACCCCTCCACTTT. V is TRBV6-5 and J is TRBJ1-6; no definite D call. The CDR3 consists of 14 residues. V gave up 2 bases and J gave up 6 bases, with 8 bases separating them. Germline values: CDR1 MNHEY, CDR2 SVGAGI.

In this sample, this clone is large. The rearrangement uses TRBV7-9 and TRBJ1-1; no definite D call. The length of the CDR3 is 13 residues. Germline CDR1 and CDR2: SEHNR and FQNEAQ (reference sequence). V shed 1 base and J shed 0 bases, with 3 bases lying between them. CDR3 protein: CASSLEVNTEAFF. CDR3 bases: TGTGCCAGCAGCTTAGAGGTGAACACTGAAGCTTTCTTT.

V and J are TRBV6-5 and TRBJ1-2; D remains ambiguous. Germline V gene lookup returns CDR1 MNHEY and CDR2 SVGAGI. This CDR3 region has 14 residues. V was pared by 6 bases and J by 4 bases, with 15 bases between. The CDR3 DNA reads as TGTGCCAGCAGACGAAGGGAAATGGGCTATGGCTACACCTTC. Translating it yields CASRRREMGYGYTF.

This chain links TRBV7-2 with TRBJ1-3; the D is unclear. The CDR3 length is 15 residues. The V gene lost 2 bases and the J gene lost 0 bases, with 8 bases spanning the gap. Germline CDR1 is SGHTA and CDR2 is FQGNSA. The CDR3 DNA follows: TGTGCCAGCAGCTTAATGGTCTTCTCTGGAAACACCATATATTTT. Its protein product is CASSLMVFSGNTIYF.

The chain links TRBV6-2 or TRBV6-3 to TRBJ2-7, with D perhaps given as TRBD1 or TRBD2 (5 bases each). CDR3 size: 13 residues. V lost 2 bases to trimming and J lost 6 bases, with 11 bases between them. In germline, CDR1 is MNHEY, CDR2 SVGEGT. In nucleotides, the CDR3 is TGTGCCAGCAGTTACACGGGACCCTTCGAGCAGTACTTC. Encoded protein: CASSYTGPFEQYF.

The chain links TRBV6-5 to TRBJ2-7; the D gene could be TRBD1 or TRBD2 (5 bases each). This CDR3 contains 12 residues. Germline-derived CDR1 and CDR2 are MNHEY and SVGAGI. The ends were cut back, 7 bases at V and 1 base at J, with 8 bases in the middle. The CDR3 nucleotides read TGTGCCAGCACGGGGCAGTCCTACGAGCAGTACTTC. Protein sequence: CASTGQSYEQYF.

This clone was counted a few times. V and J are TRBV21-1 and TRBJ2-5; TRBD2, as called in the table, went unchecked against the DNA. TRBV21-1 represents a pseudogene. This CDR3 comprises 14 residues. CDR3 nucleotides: TGTGCCAGCAGCAAAGAAGTCGGGATAGAGACCCAGTACTTC. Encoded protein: CASSKEVGIETQYF.